This T cell receptor (beta chain) was recovered during a study of T cell responses to AZD1222 COVID-19 vaccine. Clones were read by immunoSEQ multiplex PCR, and TCRdb kept only the in-frame ones, dropping some. The sample shows around 100,000 clones, 88% of them seen only once. The CDR3 spans 18 residues. Trimming shortened V by 8 bases and J by 0 bases, and 22 bases separated the two germline ends. Germline V gene data show CDR1 as SNHLY and CDR2 as FYNNEI. Overall study findings and caveats: In the spike-specific TCR repertoire, nearly half reportedly target unmutated variant regions. Most donors were white British, females outnumbered males, and clonal diversity was possibly underestimated.

Concerning this clone itself: No antigen is known for it.

The sequencing used peripheral blood, collected on day 0 of AZD1222 vaccination. This clonotype was obtained from an adult in good health. The rearrangement uses TRBV2 and TRBJ1-4; the D gene is possibly TRBD1 (5 bases). CDR3 nucleotide sequence: TGTGCCAGCCTCTTCCCCGACAGAAAAGACGCAACTAATGAAAAACTGTTTTTT. It codes for CASLFPDRKDATNEKLFF.